This TCR beta chain came from a study of beta chain features in type 1 diabetes (dated by TCRdb to the late 2010s). Concerning the study at large: Patients and healthy donors did not differ in mean age, gender distribution, total cell number or subset yield. Across all samples, around 99 million sorted cells were examined, and cell number per subset correlated strongly with RNA yield. The study compared TCRB repertoires of sorted circulating CD4+ T cell subsets between recently diagnosed type 1 diabetes patients and matched healthy donors. Regulatory and stem cell-like memory subsets were obtained from only 8 patients and roughly eight healthy donors, while naive and central memory subsets were obtained from all 30 or so donors.

Broader findings and caveats from the paper: Fewer insertions and more nucleotide deletions at VDJ recombination sites were observed in patients with type 1 diabetes, implying thymic rearrangement abnormalities. Because cDNA rather than genomic DNA was sequenced, highly expressing activated cells could have been over-represented, although no difference in activation and CD3 levels was found between groups. Type 1 diabetes patients showed a moderate but significant shortening of TCRB CDR3 length in all four CD4+ subsets. Because the HLA sub-analyses included only small numbers of individuals, any influence of HLA type on TCRB rearrangement was left unresolved. PCR may preferentially amplify shorter templates, but because patient and control samples were amplified and corrected together, any resulting skew would affect both groups equally. The naive, central memory and regulatory TCRB repertoires appeared to resemble one another more closely among patients than among healthy donors.

The High Capacity cDNA Reverse Transcription Kit was used to reverse transcribe all of the isolated RNA, meaning that expressed TCRB transcripts were what got sequenced. Deep immunoSEQ sequencing was applied to naive, central memory and regulatory T cell samples, giving an average of roughly 3.6 million total reads per sample. Sorted cells were lysed in RLT buffer and RNA was extracted with DNase-treated RNeasy Micro or Mini kits, depending on cell number. To prevent cross-contamination, every cell subset was processed on its own, while patient and healthy donor samples were processed together. The immunoSEQ multiplex PCR was used to amplify TCRB sequences from cDNA, yielding 87-bp fragments that span the CDR3 region. Amplicons were sequenced on the Illumina HiSeq platform. The original methods were these. PCR bias was corrected computationally using synthetic template baselines, and reads within Hamming distance 2 were collapsed, with unmergeable singletons discarded. Reads were aligned to IMGT to assign V, D and J genes, CDR3 length, and insertions or deletions at six rearrangement sites. Within each subset, clonotype counts were normalized to sorted cell number, and only after that were true diversity and Gini coefficients computed with the tcR R package. The overlap coefficient, calculated on TCRB nucleotide sequences, was used to quantify repertoire sharing. As a proxy for the pre-selection repertoire, out-of-frame TCRB sequences from naive cells were analyzed. TCRdb re-hosts the immuneACCESS table, in-frame sequences only. Its copies lack some clones; in the studies checked, an unresolved V gene accounts for under half of them, and the cause for the rest is not known. Clone size and V and J calls were adopted from that table, with D and trimming inferred from the DNA. The sample table records more than 550,000 clones; 11% to 15% of these occur just once. The ten biggest clones cover 0.04% of the sample.

Each donor gave one peripheral blood draw, averaging roughly 100 mL, which was collected into heparinised tubes. Using a panel that included CD45RO, CCR7, CD25, CD127, CD95 and CD27, naive, central memory, regulatory and stem cell-like memory CD4+ T cells were sorted on a BD FACSAria II. Every sorted population had a purity above 98%. PBMCs were isolated right away by Lymphoprep density gradient centrifugation and were stained directly, without culture. So that batch effects would be minimized, each experiment stained and sorted samples in pairs, pairing one healthy donor with one patient. Remarks on this clone: Its antigen is unknown. No base qualities exist here, and no much larger clone lies one base off it.

Inclusive of the bounding cysteine and phenylalanine, the CDR3 is 14 residues long. This entry keeps only the CDR3 DNA: 42 bases, framed from base 1. V and J are truncated by 6 bases and 3 bases respectively, leaving an intervening sequence of 18 bases. The germline V gene (reference sequence) provides CDR1 GTSNPN and CDR2 SVGIG. The sample taken for sequencing was naive CD4+ T cells from blood. The intended sense of this specimen's cell subset or site label: true naive CD4+ T cells. The source is a man between 18 and 29 years old with type 1 diabetes. The V and J genes are TRBV30 and TRBJ2-7; there is no confident call for the D gene. CDR3 sequence: CACERGKTFYEQYF. The DNA sequence is as follows: TGTGCCTGTGAAAGAGGCAAGACGTTCTACGAGCAGTACTTC.